A selection of T cell receptor beta chains follows, all from one sample in a study of CD8 T cells in ankylosing spondylitis. TCRdb passed the 5' RACE reads through MiXCR, listing each CDR3 protein once. Here the sample spans about 750,000 distinct CDR3 sequences, roughly 19% being singletons. Input material: blood, either unsorted or a sorted T cell fraction (not recorded which). These receptors were taken from a male donor with ankylosing spondylitis. Each CDR3 is given with its conserved first and last residue. D genes are given only for firm matches. The size entry is marked missing in some rows and otherwise reads once, few, many or a size class.

CDR3 length: 10
clone size: .
V gene: TRBV29-1
J gene: TRBJ1-2
D gene: .
CDR3 DNA: TGCAGCGTTGACGAGTATGGCTACACCTTC
CDR3 protein: CSVDEYGYTF

CDR3 length: 16
clone size: .
V gene: TRBV20-1
J gene: TRBJ2-7
D gene: TRBD2
CDR3 DNA: TGCAGTGCTAGAGATCAAGCGGGGCCATTTCCCTACGAGCAGTACTTC
CDR3 protein: CSARDQAGPFPYEQYF

CDR3 length: 11
clone size: many
V gene: TRBV12-3/TRBV12-4
J gene: TRBJ2-4
D gene: .
CDR3 DNA: TGTGCCAGCAGTGGGCAAAACATTCAGTACTTC
CDR3 protein: CASSGQNIQYF

CDR3 length: 16
clone size: once
V gene: TRBV7-9
J gene: TRBJ2-1
D gene: .
CDR3 DNA: TGTGCCAGCAGCTTCCGTGGGATAGGTCGGTCGAATGAGCAGTTCTTC
CDR3 protein: CASSFRGIGRSNEQFF

CDR3 length: 15
clone size: few
V gene: TRBV4-1
J gene: TRBJ2-5
D gene: .
CDR3 DNA: TGCGCCAGCAGCCATGAACCCGGGAGCCAAGAGACCCAGTACTTC
CDR3 protein: CASSHEPGSQETQYF

CDR3 length: 15
clone size: .
V gene: TRBV30
J gene: TRBJ2-1
D gene: TRBD2
CDR3 DNA: TGTGCCTGGATGGTCGATAGCGGGACCTACAATGAGCAGTTCTTC
CDR3 protein: CAWMVDSGTYNEQFF

CDR3 length: 15
clone size: few
V gene: TRBV7-9
J gene: TRBJ2-1
D gene: TRBD2
CDR3 DNA: TGTGCCAGCAGCTTAGGTACTAGCGGGAGGGACGAGCAGTTCTTC
CDR3 protein: CASSLGTSGRDEQFF

CDR3 length: 14
clone size: .
V gene: TRBV27
J gene: TRBJ2-1
D gene: TRBD1
CDR3 DNA: TGTGCCAGCAGTTTGATACAGGGGGCGTACGAGCAGTTCTTC
CDR3 protein: CASSLIQGAYEQFF

CDR3 length: 16
clone size: .
V gene: TRBV20-1
J gene: TRBJ1-2
D gene: .
CDR3 DNA: TGCAGTGCTTATACCCCGGCATACAGGGACCTTTATGGCTACACCTTC
CDR3 protein: CSAYTPAYRDLYGYTF

CDR3 length: 10
clone size: few
V gene: TRBV10-3
J gene: TRBJ1-3
D gene: .
CDR3 DNA: TGTGCCATCGGAGGAAACACCATATATTTT
CDR3 protein: CAIGGNTIYF

CDR3 length: 16
clone size: .
V gene: TRBV14
J gene: TRBJ1-2
D gene: TRBD1
CDR3 DNA: TGTGCCAGGACAGGGGACAGGGCCGAGCGTGGCTATGGCTACACCTTC
CDR3 protein: CARTGDRAERGYGYTF

CDR3 length: 16
clone size: .
V gene: TRBV21-1
J gene: TRBJ2-5
D gene: .
CDR3 DNA: TGTGCCAGCAGCAATTCGGCAGGGGTCCCCCAAGAGACCCAGTACTTC
CDR3 protein: CASSNSAGVPQETQYF

CDR3 length: 15
clone size: .
V gene: TRBV13
J gene: TRBJ2-3
D gene: TRBD1
CDR3 DNA: TGTGCCAGCAGCTCAGGACAGGGGAAGGCAGATACGCAGTATTTT
CDR3 protein: CASSSGQGKADTQYF

CDR3 length: 12
clone size: once
V gene: TRBV29-1
J gene: TRBJ2-5
D gene: .
CDR3 DNA: TGCAGCGTTGTGGGCAGAGCGGAGACCCAGTACTTC
CDR3 protein: CSVVGRAETQYF

CDR3 length: 14
clone size: .
V gene: TRBV7-6
J gene: TRBJ2-5
D gene: .
CDR3 DNA: TGTGCCAGCAGCGAGGGATTCCTGGGAGAGACCCAGTACTTC
CDR3 protein: CASSEGFLGETQYF

CDR3 length: 14
clone size: .
V gene: TRBV7-9
J gene: TRBJ2-5
D gene: .
CDR3 DNA: TGTGCCAGCAGCTTAGGGCGGGACCGGGAGACCCAGTACTTC
CDR3 protein: CASSLGRDRETQYF

CDR3 length: 17
clone size: many
V gene: TRBV20-1
J gene: TRBJ2-6
D gene: TRBD2
CDR3 DNA: TGCAGTGCTCCTCCTAGCGGGAGAAAATCTGGGGCCAACGTCCTGACTTTC
CDR3 protein: CSAPPSGRKSGANVLTF